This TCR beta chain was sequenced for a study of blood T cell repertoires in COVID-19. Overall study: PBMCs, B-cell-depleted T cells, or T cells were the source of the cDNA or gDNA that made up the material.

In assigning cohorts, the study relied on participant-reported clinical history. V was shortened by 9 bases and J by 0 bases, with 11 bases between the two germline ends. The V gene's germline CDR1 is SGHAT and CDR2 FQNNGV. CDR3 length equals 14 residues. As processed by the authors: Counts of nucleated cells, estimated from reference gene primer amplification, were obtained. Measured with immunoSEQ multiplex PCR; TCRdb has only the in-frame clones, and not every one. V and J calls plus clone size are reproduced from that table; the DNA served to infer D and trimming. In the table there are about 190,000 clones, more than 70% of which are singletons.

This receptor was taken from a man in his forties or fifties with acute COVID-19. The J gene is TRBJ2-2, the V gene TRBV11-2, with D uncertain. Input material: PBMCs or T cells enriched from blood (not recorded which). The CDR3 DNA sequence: TGTGCCAGTGCAATAGATCCGAACACCGGGGAGCTGTTTTTT. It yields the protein CASAIDPNTGELFF.